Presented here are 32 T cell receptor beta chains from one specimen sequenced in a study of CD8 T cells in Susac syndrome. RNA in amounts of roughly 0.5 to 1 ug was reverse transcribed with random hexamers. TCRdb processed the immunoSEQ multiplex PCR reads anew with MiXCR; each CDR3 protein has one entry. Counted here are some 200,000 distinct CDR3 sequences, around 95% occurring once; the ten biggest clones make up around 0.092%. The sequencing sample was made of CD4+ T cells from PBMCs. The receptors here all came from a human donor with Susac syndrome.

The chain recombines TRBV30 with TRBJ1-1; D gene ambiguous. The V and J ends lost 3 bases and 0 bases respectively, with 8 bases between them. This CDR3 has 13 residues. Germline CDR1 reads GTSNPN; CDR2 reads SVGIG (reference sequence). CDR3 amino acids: CAWRKGMNTEAFF. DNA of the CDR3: TGTGCCTGGAGAAAGGGCATGAACACTGAAGCTTTCTTT.

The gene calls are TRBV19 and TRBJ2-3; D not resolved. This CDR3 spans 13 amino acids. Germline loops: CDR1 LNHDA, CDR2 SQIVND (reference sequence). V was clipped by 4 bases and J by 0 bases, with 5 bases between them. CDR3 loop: CASSSGSTDTQYF. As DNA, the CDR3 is TGTGCCAGTAGTAGCGGCAGCACAGATACGCAGTATTTT.

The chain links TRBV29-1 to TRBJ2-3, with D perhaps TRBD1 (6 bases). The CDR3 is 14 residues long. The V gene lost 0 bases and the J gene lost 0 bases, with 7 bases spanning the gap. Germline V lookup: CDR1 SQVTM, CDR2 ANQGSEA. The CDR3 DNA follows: TGCAGCGTTGAAGACGGACAGAGCACAGATACGCAGTATTTT. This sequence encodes CSVEDGQSTDTQYF.

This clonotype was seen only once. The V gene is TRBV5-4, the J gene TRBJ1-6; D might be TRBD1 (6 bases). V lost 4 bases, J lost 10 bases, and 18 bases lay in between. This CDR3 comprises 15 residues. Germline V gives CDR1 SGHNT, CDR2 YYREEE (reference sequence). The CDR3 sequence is CASSPKQGMVSPLHF. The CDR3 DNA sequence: TGTGCCAGCAGCCCCAAACAGGGCATGGTCTCACCCCTCCACTTT.

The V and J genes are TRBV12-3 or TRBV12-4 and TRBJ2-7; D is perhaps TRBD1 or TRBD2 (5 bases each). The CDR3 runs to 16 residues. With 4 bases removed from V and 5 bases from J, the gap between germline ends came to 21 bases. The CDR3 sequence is CASSSPRGDSKNEQYF. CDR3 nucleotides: TGTGCCAGCAGTTCTCCTCGGGGCGACTCGAAGAACGAGCAGTACTTC.

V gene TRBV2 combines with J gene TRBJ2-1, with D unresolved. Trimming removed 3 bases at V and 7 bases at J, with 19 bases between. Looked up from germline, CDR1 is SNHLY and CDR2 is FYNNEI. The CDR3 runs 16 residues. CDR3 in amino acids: CASSENWVTVSNEQFF. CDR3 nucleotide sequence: TGTGCCAGCAGTGAGAATTGGGTTACGGTTTCGAATGAGCAGTTCTTC.

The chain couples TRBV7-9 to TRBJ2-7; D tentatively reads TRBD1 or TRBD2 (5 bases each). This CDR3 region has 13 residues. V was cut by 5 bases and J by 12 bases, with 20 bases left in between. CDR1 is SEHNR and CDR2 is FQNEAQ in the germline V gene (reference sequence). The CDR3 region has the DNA TGTGCCAGCAGCGCTGAGGGGTATGGCCGGGCGTACTTC. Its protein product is CASSAEGYGRAYF.

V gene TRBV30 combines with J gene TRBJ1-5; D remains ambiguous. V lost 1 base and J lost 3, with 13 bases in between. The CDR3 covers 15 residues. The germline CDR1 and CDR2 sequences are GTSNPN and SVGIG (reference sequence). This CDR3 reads CAWSEGIQYNQPQHF. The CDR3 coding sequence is TGTGCCTGGAGTGAGGGCATCCAATACAATCAGCCCCAGCATTTT.

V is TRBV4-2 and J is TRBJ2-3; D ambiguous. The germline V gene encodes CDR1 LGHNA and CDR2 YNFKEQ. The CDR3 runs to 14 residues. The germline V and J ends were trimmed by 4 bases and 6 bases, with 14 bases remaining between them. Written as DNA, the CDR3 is TGTGCCAGCAGCCGAGACACCCCAAATGATACGCAGTATTTT. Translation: CASSRDTPNDTQYF.

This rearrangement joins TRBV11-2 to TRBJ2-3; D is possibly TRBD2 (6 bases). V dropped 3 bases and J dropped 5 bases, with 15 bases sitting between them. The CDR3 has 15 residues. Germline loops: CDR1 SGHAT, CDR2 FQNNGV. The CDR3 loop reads CASSFSGPGEDTQYF. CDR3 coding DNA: TGTGCCAGCAGCTTCTCGGGCCCGGGGGAAGATACGCAGTATTTT.

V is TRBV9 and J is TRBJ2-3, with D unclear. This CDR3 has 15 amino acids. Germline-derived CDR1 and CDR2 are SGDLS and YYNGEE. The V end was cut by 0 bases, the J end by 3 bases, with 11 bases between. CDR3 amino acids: CASSVEGIETDTQYF. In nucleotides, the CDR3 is TGTGCCAGCAGCGTAGAGGGCATTGAGACAGATACGCAGTATTTT.

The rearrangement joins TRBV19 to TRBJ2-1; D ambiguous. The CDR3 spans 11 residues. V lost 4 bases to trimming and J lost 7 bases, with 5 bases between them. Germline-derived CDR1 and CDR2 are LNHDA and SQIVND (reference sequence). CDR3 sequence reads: CASSRGNEQFF. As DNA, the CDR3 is TGTGCCAGTAGTAGGGGAAATGAGCAGTTCTTC.

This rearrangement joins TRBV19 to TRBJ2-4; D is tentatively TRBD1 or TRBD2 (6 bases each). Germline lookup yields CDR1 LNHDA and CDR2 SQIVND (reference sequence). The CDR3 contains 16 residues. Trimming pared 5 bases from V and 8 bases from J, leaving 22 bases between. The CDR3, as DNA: TGTGCCAGTAGTCTCTACCAGTTTGGGGGGCAAGACATTCAGTACTTC. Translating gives CASSLYQFGGQDIQYF.

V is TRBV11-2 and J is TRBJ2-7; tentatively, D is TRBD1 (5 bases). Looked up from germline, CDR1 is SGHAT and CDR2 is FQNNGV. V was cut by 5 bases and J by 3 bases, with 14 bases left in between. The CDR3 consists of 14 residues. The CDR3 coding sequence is TGTGCCAGCAGCCTGACAGATTCATTCTACGAGCAGTACTTC. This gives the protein CASSLTDSFYEQYF.

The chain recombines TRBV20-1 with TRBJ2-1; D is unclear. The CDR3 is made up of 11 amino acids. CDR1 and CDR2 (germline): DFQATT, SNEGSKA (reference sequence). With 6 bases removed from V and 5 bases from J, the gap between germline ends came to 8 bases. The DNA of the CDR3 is TGCAGTGCAATTCAGGACAATGAGCAGTTCTTC. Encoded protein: CSAIQDNEQFF.

CDR3 loop: CASSIPTGYTEAFF. The CDR3 nucleotides read TGTGCCAGCAGCATCCCGACAGGCTACACTGAAGCTTTCTTT. This chain joins TRBV7-2 and TRBJ1-1; D may be TRBD1 (6 bases). Germline V gene lookup returns CDR1 SGHTA and CDR2 FQGNSA. The CDR3 contains 14 residues. V dropped 5 bases and J dropped 3 bases, with 13 bases sitting between them. Drawing the rest from reference TRBV7-2 and TRBJ1-1, the complete variable domain is GAGVSQSPSNKVTEKGKDVELRCDPISGHTALYWYRQSLGQGLEFLIYFQGNSAPDKSGLPSDRFSAERTGGSVSTLTIQRTQQEDSAVYLCASSIPTGYTEAFFGQGTRLTVV.

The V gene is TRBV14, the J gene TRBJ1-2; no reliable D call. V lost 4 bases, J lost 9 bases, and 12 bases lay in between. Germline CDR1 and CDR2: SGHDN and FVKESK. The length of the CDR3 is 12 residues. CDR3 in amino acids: CASSPGPLSYTF. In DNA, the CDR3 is TGTGCCAGCAGCCCAGGACCGCTCAGCTACACCTTC.

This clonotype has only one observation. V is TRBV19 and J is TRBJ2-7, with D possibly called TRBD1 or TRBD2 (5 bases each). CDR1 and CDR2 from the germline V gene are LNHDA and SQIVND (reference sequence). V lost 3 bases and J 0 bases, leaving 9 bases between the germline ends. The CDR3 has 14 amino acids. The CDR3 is CASSMPGSSYEQYF. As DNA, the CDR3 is TGTGCCAGTAGTATGCCAGGGAGCTCCTACGAGCAGTACTTC.

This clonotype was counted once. The CDR3 sequence is CSATTSGGNRETQYF. The CDR3 DNA reads as TGCAGTGCCACTACTAGCGGGGGCAACCGGGAGACCCAGTACTTC. V gene TRBV20-1 combines with J gene TRBJ2-5, with 11 positions matching TRBD2. The V and J ends lost 6 bases and 5 bases, in that order; junction bases with no gene match: 11. Germline CDR1 reads DFQATT; CDR2 reads SNEGSKA (reference sequence). The CDR3 length is 15 residues.

The CDR3 loop reads CSARTSLAGRPYNEQFF. CDR3 bases: TGCAGTGCTAGAACCTCTCTGGCGGGGAGGCCCTACAATGAGCAGTTCTTC. The rearrangement joins TRBV20-1 to TRBJ2-1; a possible D gene is TRBD2 (6 bases). This CDR3 contains 17 residues. Between the trimmed V and J ends, which lost 2 bases and 2 bases, there was a span of 19 bases. Germline CDR1 and CDR2: DFQATT and SNEGSKA (reference sequence).

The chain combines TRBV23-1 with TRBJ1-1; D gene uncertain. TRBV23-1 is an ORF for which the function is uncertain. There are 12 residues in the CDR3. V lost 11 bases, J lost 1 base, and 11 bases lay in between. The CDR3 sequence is CADGVGNTEAFF. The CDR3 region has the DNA TGCGCCGATGGGGTGGGGAACACTGAAGCTTTCTTT.

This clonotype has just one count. CDR3 in DNA: TGCAGGACGGGGCCCGCGGGGACTGAAGCTTTCTTT. Translation gives CRTGPAGTEAFF. V gene TRBV20-1 combines with J gene TRBJ1-1; weak D call: TRBD1 (5 bases). This CDR3 has 12 amino acids. Germline V gene lookup returns CDR1 DFQATT and CDR2 SNEGSKA (reference sequence).

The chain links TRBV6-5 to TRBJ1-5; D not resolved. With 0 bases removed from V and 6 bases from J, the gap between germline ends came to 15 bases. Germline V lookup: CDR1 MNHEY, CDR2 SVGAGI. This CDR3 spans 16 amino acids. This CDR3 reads CASSYSKEGVGQPQHF. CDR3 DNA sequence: TGTGCCAGCAGTTACTCGAAGGAGGGAGTTGGTCAGCCCCAGCATTTT.

This chain's CDR3 is CASSPLTGIRREQYF. CDR3 nucleotides: TGTGCCAGCAGCCCCCTCACAGGGATCAGACGCGAGCAGTACTTC. The V and J genes are TRBV7-2 and TRBJ2-7, with D maybe TRBD1 (6 bases). CDR1 is SGHTA and CDR2 is FQGNSA in the germline V gene. V shed 5 bases and J shed 6 bases, with 20 bases lying between them. The CDR3 extends over 15 amino acids.

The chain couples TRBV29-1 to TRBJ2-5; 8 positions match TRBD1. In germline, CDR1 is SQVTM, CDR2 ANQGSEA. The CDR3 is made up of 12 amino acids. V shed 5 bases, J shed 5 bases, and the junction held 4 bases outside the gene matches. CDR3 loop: CSVYRGSETQYF. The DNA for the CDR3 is TGCAGCGTTTACAGGGGGTCGGAGACCCAGTACTTC. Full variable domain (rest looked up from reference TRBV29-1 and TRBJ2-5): SAVISQKPSRDICQRGTSLTIQCQVDSQVTMMFWYRQQPGQSLTLIATANQGSEATYESGFVIDKFPISRPNLTFSTLTVSNMSPEDSSIYLCSVYRGSETQYFGPGTRLLVL.

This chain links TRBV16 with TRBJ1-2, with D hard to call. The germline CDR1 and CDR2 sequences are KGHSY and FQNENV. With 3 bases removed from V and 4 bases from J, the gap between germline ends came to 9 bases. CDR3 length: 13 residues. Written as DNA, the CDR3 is TGTGCCAGCAGCCAGTGGCAGGCCTATGGCTACACCTTC. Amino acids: CASSQWQAYGYTF. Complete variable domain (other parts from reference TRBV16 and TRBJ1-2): GEEVAQTPKHLVRGEGQKAKLYCAPIKGHSYVFWYQQVLKNEFKFLISFQNENVFDETGMPKERFSAKCLPNSPCSLEIQATKLEDSAVYFCASSQWQAYGYTFGSGTRLTVV.

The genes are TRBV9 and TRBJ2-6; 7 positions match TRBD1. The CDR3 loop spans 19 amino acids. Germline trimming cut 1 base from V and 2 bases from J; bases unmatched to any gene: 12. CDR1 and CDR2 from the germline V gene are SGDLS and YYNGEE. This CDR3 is CASSVPVDRVVAGANVLTF. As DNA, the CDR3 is TGTGCCAGCAGCGTACCCGTCGACAGGGTTGTGGCTGGGGCCAACGTCCTGACTTTC. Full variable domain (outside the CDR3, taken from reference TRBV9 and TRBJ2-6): DSGVTQTPKHLITATGQRVTLRCSPRSGDLSVYWYQQSLDQGLQFLIQYYNGEERAKGNILERFSAQQFPDLHSELNLSSLELGDSALYFCASSVPVDRVVAGANVLTFGAGSRLTVL.

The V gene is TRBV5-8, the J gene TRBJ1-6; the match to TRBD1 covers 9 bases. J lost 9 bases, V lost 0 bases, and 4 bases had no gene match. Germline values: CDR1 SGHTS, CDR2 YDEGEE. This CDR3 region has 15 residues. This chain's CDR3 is CASSLAGTGSSPLHF. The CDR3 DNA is TGTGCCAGCAGCTTGGCTGGGACAGGGAGTTCACCCCTCCACTTT.

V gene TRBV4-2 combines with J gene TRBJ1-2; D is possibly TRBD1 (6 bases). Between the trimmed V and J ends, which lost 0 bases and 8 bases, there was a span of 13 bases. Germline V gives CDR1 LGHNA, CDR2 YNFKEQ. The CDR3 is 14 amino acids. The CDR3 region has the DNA TGTGCCAGCAGCCAAGATCAACAGGGTCGAGGCTACACCTTC. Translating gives CASSQDQQGRGYTF.

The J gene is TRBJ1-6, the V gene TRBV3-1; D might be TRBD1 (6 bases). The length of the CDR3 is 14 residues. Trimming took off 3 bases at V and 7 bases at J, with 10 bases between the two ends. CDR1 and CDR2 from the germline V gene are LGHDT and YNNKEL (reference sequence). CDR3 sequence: CASSHLQGNSPLHF. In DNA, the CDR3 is TGTGCCAGCAGCCACTTACAGGGAAATTCACCCCTCCACTTT.

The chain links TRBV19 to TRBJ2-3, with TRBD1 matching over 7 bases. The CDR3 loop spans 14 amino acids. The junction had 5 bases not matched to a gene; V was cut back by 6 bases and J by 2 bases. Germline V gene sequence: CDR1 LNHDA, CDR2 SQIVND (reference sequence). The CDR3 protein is CASSRGQSTDTQYF. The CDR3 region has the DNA TGTGCCAGTAGCCGGGGACAGTCCACAGATACGCAGTATTTT.

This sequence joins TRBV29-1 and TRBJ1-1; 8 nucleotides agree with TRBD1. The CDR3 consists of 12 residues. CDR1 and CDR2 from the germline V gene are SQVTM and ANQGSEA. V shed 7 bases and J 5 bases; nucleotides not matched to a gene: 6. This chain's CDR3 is CSAGQAWTEAFF. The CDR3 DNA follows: TGCAGCGCGGGACAGGCATGGACTGAAGCTTTCTTT.